The subject of this entry is one TCR beta chain. This sample stems from a study of Ad26.COV2.S vaccination and SARS-CoV-2 variants. CDR1 is MGHDK, CDR2 SYGVNS, per germline. The CDR3 loop spans 12 amino acids. The V and J ends lost 11 bases and 6 bases respectively, with 13 bases between them. Stated treatment: around 19 received Ad26.COV2.S at low or high dose, single or two shots; 5 received placebo; per-sample allocation not given. Specimens were obtained on day 63 following the first vaccine or placebo injection. Sequenced by immunoSEQ multiplex PCR; TCRdb stores in-frame clones only, minus some. Of about half a million clones listed, 80% to 90% are singletons.

This TCR was recovered from a person aged 18 to 65 who received the Ad26.COV2.S COVID-19 vaccine or a placebo. The V and J genes are TRBV25-1 and TRBJ1-4; no firm D call. Sequencing used peripheral blood, obtained in a trial of Ad26.COV2.S vaccine versus placebo. The CDR3 here is CAAAGLDEKLFF. CDR3 DNA: TGTGCCGCGGCGGGATTGGATGAAAAACTGTTTTTT.